What follows are 10 T cell receptor beta chains derived from one specimen sequenced in a study of blood T cell repertoires in COVID-19. Repertoires were generated with immunoSEQ multiplex PCR, while TCRdb's copy carries only in-frame clones and drops some. The table has about 61,000 clones, approximately 84% seen once; the top ten hold 5% to 6.5%. Sequenced: peripheral blood. The receptors originated from a man aged 80 or over in a cohort sampled during active COVID-19.

The chain combines TRBV7-2 with TRBJ2-3, with TRBD2 matching over 11 bases. Per germline, CDR1 SGHTA and CDR2 FQGNSA. CDR3 length: 16 residues. V shed 3 bases, J shed 5 bases, and the junction held 7 bases outside the gene matches. The CDR3 region has the DNA TGTGCCAGCAGCTTGAGACTAGCGGGGCCCGGAGATACGCAGTATTTT. Its protein is CASSLRLAGPGDTQYF.

The gene calls are TRBV29-1 and TRBJ1-2; D perhaps matches TRBD1 (6 bases). Deletions cut 4 bases from V and 2 bases from J, with 14 bases between. The CDR3 is made up of 14 amino acids. Germline V CDR1 and CDR2: SQVTM, ANQGSEA. The CDR3 sequence: CSVVLLGANYGYTF. DNA of the CDR3: TGCAGCGTTGTTTTGCTGGGGGCGAACTATGGCTACACCTTC.

The chain joins TRBV30 to TRBJ2-3, with D tentatively TRBD1 (6 bases). Trimming left V 1 base short and J 2 bases short, with 13 bases between. Germline V lookup: CDR1 GTSNPN, CDR2 SVGIG (reference sequence). The CDR3 is 15 amino acids. CDR3 region: CAWSGDTVTTDTQYF. CDR3 nucleotide sequence: TGTGCCTGGAGTGGGGACACGGTAACCACAGATACGCAGTATTTT.

This clone was seen just once. This rearrangement joins TRBV2 to TRBJ2-7, with D possibly matching TRBD1 (5 bases). V was clipped by 6 bases and J by 2 bases, with 11 bases between them. Looked up from germline, CDR1 is SNHLY and CDR2 is FYNNEI. This CDR3 has 13 amino acids. CDR3 in amino acids: CASSQGGPYEQYF. The CDR3 nucleotides read TGTGCCAGCAGCCAGGGTGGTCCCTACGAGCAGTACTTC.

This sequence joins TRBV19 and TRBJ1-3, with 7 bases lining up with TRBD1. This CDR3 is built from 16 residues. Trimming cost V 4 bases and J 5 bases; bases outside gene matches: 11. Germline V gene data show CDR1 as LNHDA and CDR2 as SQIVND (reference sequence). In DNA, the CDR3 is TGTGCCAGTAGTACCGCCCAGGGGGGCCGACGAAACACCATATATTTT. This gives the protein CASSTAQGGRRNTIYF. Full variable domain (missing parts from reference TRBV19 and TRBJ1-3): DGGITQSPKYLFRKEGQNVTLSCEQNLNHDAMYWYRQDPGQGLRLIYYSQIVNDFQKGDIAEGYSVSREKKESFPLTVTSAQKNPTAFYLCASSTAQGGRRNTIYFGEGSWLTVV.

The chain carries TRBV5-1 and TRBJ1-1; 9 nucleotides agree with TRBD1. The CDR3 is made up of 14 amino acids. Trimming removed 4 bases from V and 5 bases from J; junction bases left unmatched: 6. CDR1 is SGHRS and CDR2 is YFSETQ in the germline V gene. As DNA, the CDR3 is TGCGCCAGCAGCAGGGGACAGGGAGGGACTGAAGCTTTCTTT. As protein: CASSRGQGGTEAFF.

The rearrangement joins TRBV29-1 to TRBJ2-3; TRBD1 matches 8 bases. The V gene's germline CDR1 is SQVTM and CDR2 ANQGSEA. V trimming: 7 bases; J trimming: 1 base; junction bases outside the gene matches: 4. This CDR3 comprises 13 residues. The CDR3 sequence is CSAPGQGTDTQYF. The DNA for the CDR3 is TGCAGCGCGCCGGGACAGGGCACAGATACGCAGTATTTT.

This clone was recorded once. The CDR3 region has the DNA TGTGCCAGCAGCCCAGACAGGGGAAGCAATCAGCCCCAGCATTTT. It codes for CASSPDRGSNQPQHF. The V call is TRBV7-9, the J call TRBJ1-5; 8 nucleotides align to TRBD1. V lost 5 bases and J lost 1; bases outside the gene matches: 4. CDR1 is SEHNR and CDR2 is FQNEAQ in the germline V gene (reference sequence). The CDR3 has 15 amino acids.

The chain links TRBV12-3 or TRBV12-4 to TRBJ2-3; D is perhaps TRBD1 (5 bases). The CDR3 sequence is 12 residues long. The ends were cut back, 6 bases at V and 3 bases at J, with 7 bases in the middle. CDR3 sequence reads: CASRQGTDTQYF. As DNA, the CDR3 is TGTGCCAGCAGGCAGGGTACAGATACGCAGTATTTT.

Note on this clone: Relative to the germline gene, one junction end is altered; a read error may explain this. This same CDR3 is encoded by further DNA sequences in the sample. The rearrangement links TRBV10-3 to TRBJ2-1; D may be TRBD2 (6 bases). Germline V gene lookup returns CDR1 ENHRY and CDR2 SYGVKD. The CDR3 runs to 16 residues. In DNA form, the CDR3 reads TGTGCTATCAGTGAGTCTACTAGCCCGTCGGGGAATGAGCAGTTCTTC. It translates to CAISESTSPSGNEQFF.